Following are 22 T cell receptor beta chains from one sample sequenced in a study of shared clonotypes between healthy human individuals. Produced via immunoSEQ multiplex PCR; TCRdb's table is partial and in-frame only. The data hold roughly 2.5 million clones, with 85% to 95% observed a single time. The sequencing sample was made of naive CD4+ T cells sorted from blood. Stated subset: CD45RA+ positively selected. Every receptor here comes from a man younger than 35 in good health.

The rearrangement links TRBV5-4 to TRBJ1-4; D is perhaps TRBD1 (5 bases). The CDR3 is made up of 15 amino acids. CDR1 and CDR2 from the germline V gene are SGHNT and YYREEE (reference sequence). The V end lost 4 bases, the J end lost 4 bases, and 14 bases lay between the germline ends. CDR3 sequence (DNA): TGTGCCAGCAGCCCGGACGGGGGGAGTAATGAAAAACTGTTTTTT. Translation gives CASSPDGGSNEKLFF.

The V call is TRBV19, the J call TRBJ2-1, with TRBD1 identical over 9 bases. The V gene's germline CDR1 is LNHDA and CDR2 SQIVND (reference sequence). This CDR3 is 16 amino acids long. V shed 7 bases, J shed 6 bases, and the junction held 13 bases outside the gene matches. CDR3: CASTPITGGLGNEQFF. The CDR3 nucleotides read TGTGCCAGTACCCCAATCACAGGGGGCCTTGGCAATGAGCAGTTCTTC.

The chain links TRBV27 to TRBJ1-2; possibly TRBD1 for D (5 bases). The germline V and J ends were trimmed by 3 bases and 0 bases, with 11 bases remaining between them. The length of the CDR3 is 15 residues. From germline, CDR1 is MNHEY and CDR2 SMNVEV (reference sequence). DNA for the CDR3: TGTGCCAGCAGTTTCGACAGATTCGCTAACTATGGCTACACCTTC. Residues: CASSFDRFANYGYTF.

The V gene is TRBV29-1, the J gene TRBJ2-5; D not certain. The CDR3 loop spans 12 amino acids. Trimming left V 2 bases short and J 0 bases short, with 4 bases between. Germline values: CDR1 SQVTM, CDR2 ANQGSEA. The CDR3 here is CSVETNQETQYF. In DNA, the CDR3 is TGCAGCGTTGAAACAAACCAAGAGACCCAGTACTTC. Variable domain in full (rest from reference TRBV29-1 and TRBJ2-5): SAVISQKPSRDICQRGTSLTIQCQVDSQVTMMFWYRQQPGQSLTLIATANQGSEATYESGFVIDKFPISRPNLTFSTLTVSNMSPEDSSIYLCSVETNQETQYFGPGTRLLVL.

The V call is TRBV7-3, the J call TRBJ2-1; D is possibly TRBD1 (5 bases). The CDR3 contains 14 residues. CDR1 and CDR2 from the germline V gene are SGHTA and FQGTGA. V shed 1 base and J shed 9 bases, with 13 bases lying between them. In DNA, the CDR3 is TGTGCCAGCAGCTTAAGGAAGGGGCAGGGTGAGCAGTTCTTC. Protein product: CASSLRKGQGEQFF.

This chain links TRBV28 with TRBJ2-7; TRBD1 aligns across 11 bases. Per the germline V gene, CDR1 is MDHEN and CDR2 is SYDVKM. Germline trimming cut 6 bases from V and 2 bases from J; bases unmatched to any gene: 6. The CDR3 runs 15 residues. Written as DNA, the CDR3 is TGTGCCAGCAGGCAACCGGGACAGGGGGCCTACGAGCAGTACTTC. Amino acids: CASRQPGQGAYEQYF.

This clone occurred a few times. This chain connects TRBV6-6 to TRBJ1-1, with D maybe TRBD1 (6 bases). This CDR3 comprises 13 residues. CDR1 is MNHNY, CDR2 SVGAGI, per germline (reference sequence). The V and J ends lost 5 bases and 3 bases respectively, with 10 bases between them. CDR3 nucleotide sequence: TGTGCCAGCAGTAACGGACAGCACACTGAAGCTTTCTTT. Encoded protein: CASSNGQHTEAFF.

The J gene is TRBJ2-2, the V gene TRBV6-6, with no clear D. Trimming shortened V by 6 bases and J by 7 bases, and 12 bases separated the two germline ends. Germline CDR1 and CDR2: MNHNY and SVGAGI (reference sequence). The CDR3 is made up of 13 amino acids. CDR3 bases: TGTGCCAGCAGCCCAAGCCTTATCGGGGAGCTGTTTTTT. Encoded protein: CASSPSLIGELFF.

This chain connects TRBV4-3 to TRBJ2-3; D not certain. Per the germline V gene, CDR1 is LGHNA and CDR2 is YSLEER. V lost 4 bases and J 4 bases, leaving 15 bases between the germline ends. The length of the CDR3 is 15 residues. For the CDR3, the DNA is TGCGCCAGCAGCCGGAATATTTTAGCCGCAGATACGCAGTATTTT. Protein sequence: CASSRNILAADTQYF.

This chain links TRBV5-1 with TRBJ2-7, with a weak D call TRBD1 (6 bases). Trimming took off 3 bases at V and 3 bases at J, with 13 bases between the two ends. Germline assignment: CDR1 SGHRS and CDR2 YFSETQ. This CDR3 spans 14 amino acids. Written as DNA, the CDR3 is TGCGCCAGCAGCTCGACTTCAGGGGTCTACGAGCAGTACTTC. Translation gives CASSSTSGVYEQYF.

This chain connects TRBV30 to TRBJ2-2; D uncertain. V was trimmed by 4 bases and J by 5 bases, leaving 8 bases between them. The germline V gene has CDR1 GTSNPN and CDR2 SVGIG (reference sequence). The CDR3 is made up of 12 amino acids. The CDR3 sequence is CAWNPRTGELFF. CDR3 coding DNA: TGTGCCTGGAACCCTAGAACCGGGGAGCTGTTTTTT.

This clone was recorded only once. The chain carries TRBV11-3 and TRBJ1-3; no firm D call. CDR3 size: 13 residues. Germline CDR1 and CDR2: SGHNT and YENEEA. Trimming pared 0 bases from V and 3 bases from J, leaving 3 bases between. CDR3 loop: CASSLEGGNTIYF. The DNA of the CDR3 is TGTGCCAGCAGCTTAGAGGGTGGAAACACCATATATTTT.

The chain joins TRBV7-2 to TRBJ1-3; TRBD1 aligns across 7 bases. The CDR3 covers 18 residues. The ends lost 5 bases at V and 3 bases at J; junction bases unmatched: 16. The germline V gene encodes CDR1 SGHTA and CDR2 FQGNSA. The CDR3, as DNA: TGTGCCAGCAGCCCGCGGCTGACAGGGTACTGGGGTGGAAACACCATATATTTT. Translated, it gives CASSPRLTGYWGGNTIYF.

This clone was counted a single time. One junction end does not reproduce the germline sequence, and a read error may be involved. V usage is TRBV7-7 and J usage is TRBJ2-1; TRBD2 matches at 8 bases. Per germline, CDR1 SSHAT and CDR2 FNYEAQ (reference sequence). The CDR3 is 16 residues long. The CDR3 here is CASSLEVRLARNEQFF. The DNA of the CDR3 is TGTGCTAGCAGCTTAGAAGTTAGACTAGCGCGTAATGAGCAGTTCTTC.

The chain joins TRBV5-1 to TRBJ2-1; 8 positions agree with TRBD1. The CDR3 contains 14 residues. The J segment lost 6 bases and the V segment lost 3 bases, leaving 5 bases of the junction unmatched. Germline CDR1 is SGHRS and CDR2 is YFSETQ. The CDR3 sequence: CASSYRQGTNEQFF. CDR3 DNA sequence: TGCGCCAGCAGCTACCGACAGGGGACCAATGAGCAGTTCTTC. The full variable domain, rest sourced from reference TRBV5-1 and TRBJ2-1, is KAGVTQTPRYLIKTRGQQVTLSCSPISGHRSVSWYQQTPGQGLQFLFEYFSETQRNKGNFPGRFSGRQFSNSRSEMNVSTLELGDSALYLCASSYRQGTNEQFFGPGTRLTVL.

The chain is built from TRBV6-5 and TRBJ1-1, with no clear D. The CDR3 consists of 15 residues. Trimming took 8 bases from V and 0 from J, leaving 16 bases between them. Germline V CDR1 and CDR2: MNHEY, SVGAGI. The CDR3 bases are TGTGCCAGCTCCGTTCTCGGCGGACTGAACACTGAAGCTTTCTTT. It codes for CASSVLGGLNTEAFF.

The chain employs TRBV6-5 and TRBJ2-3; D gene ambiguous. In germline, CDR1 is MNHEY, CDR2 SVGAGI. This CDR3 is built from 14 residues. V dropped 2 bases and J dropped 3 bases, with 9 bases sitting between them. CDR3: CASSYAWGTDTQYF. The CDR3 DNA is TGTGCCAGCAGTTACGCTTGGGGTACAGATACGCAGTATTTT.

About this clone: This sample includes further DNA sequences coding for the same CDR3. The chain recombines TRBV5-1 with TRBJ2-3; D is unclear. V was trimmed by 4 bases and J by 3 bases, leaving 6 bases between them. CDR1 is SGHRS, CDR2 YFSETQ, per germline. This CDR3 has 12 amino acids. CDR3 amino acids: CASSPSTDTQYF. The CDR3 DNA sequence: TGCGCCAGCAGCCCCTCTACAGATACGCAGTATTTT.

J is TRBJ2-3 and V is TRBV2, with unresolved D. The V and J ends lost 3 bases and 6 bases respectively, with 10 bases between them. CDR1 SNHLY and CDR2 FYNNEI come from the germline V gene. CDR3 length equals 13 residues. The CDR3 is CASSEQPADTQYF. The CDR3 bases are TGTGCCAGCAGTGAGCAGCCCGCCGATACGCAGTATTTT.

The chain uses TRBV18 and TRBJ1-1; D ambiguous. There are 13 residues in the CDR3. Germline assignment: CDR1 KGHSH and CDR2 LQKENI. V was cut by 5 bases and J by 5 bases, with 12 bases left in between. In DNA, the CDR3 is TGTGCCAGCTCATCGCCGGGGAGGACTGAAGCTTTCTTT. Translating it yields CASSSPGRTEAFF.

CDR3 sequence reads: CASRDSYNSPLHF. In DNA form, the CDR3 reads TGCGCCAGCAGAGACTCCTATAATTCACCCCTCCACTTT. The chain couples TRBV10-2 to TRBJ1-6, with D uncertain. The CDR3 loop spans 13 amino acids. Germline V gives CDR1 WSHSY, CDR2 SAAADI. The V end was cut by 6 bases, the J end by 0 bases, with 3 bases between.

The chain employs TRBV5-6 and TRBJ2-3, with TRBD1 identical over 9 bases. V shed 3 bases and J 5 bases; nucleotides not matched to a gene: 4. The germline CDR1 and CDR2 sequences are SGHDT and YYEEEE. This CDR3 spans 14 amino acids. CDR3 nucleotide sequence: TGTGCCAGCAGCTGGGACAGGGTAGTAGATACGCAGTATTTT. This sequence encodes CASSWDRVVDTQYF. Supplemented by reference TRBV5-6 and TRBJ2-3, the full variable domain reads DAGVTQSPTHLIKTRGQQVTLRCSPKSGHDTVSWYQQALGQGPQFIFQYYEEEERQRGNFPDRFSGHQFPNYSSELNVNALLLGDSALYLCASSWDRVVDTQYFGPGTRLTVL.